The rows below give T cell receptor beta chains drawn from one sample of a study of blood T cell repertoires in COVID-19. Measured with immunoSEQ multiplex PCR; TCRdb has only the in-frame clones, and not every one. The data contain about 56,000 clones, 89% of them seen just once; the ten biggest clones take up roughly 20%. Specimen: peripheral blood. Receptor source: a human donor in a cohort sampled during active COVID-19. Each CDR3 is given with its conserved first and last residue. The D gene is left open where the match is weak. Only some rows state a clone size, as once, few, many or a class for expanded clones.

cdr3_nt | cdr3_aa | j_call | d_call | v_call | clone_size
TGTGCCAGCAGCTTAGGGACAGGGGGCAATGAAAAACTGTTTTTT | CASSLGTGGNEKLFF | TRBJ1-4 | TRBD1 | TRBV7-9 | .
TGTGCCAGCACAGAGCCGGGGGTACGAGGCGGGGAGCTGTTTTTT | CASTEPGVRGGELFF | TRBJ2-2 | . | TRBV6-5 | once
TGTGCCTGGAGTGTACAGAGAGTATGGGTGACATCCTATAATTCACCCCTCCACTTT | CAWSVQRVWVTSYNSPLHF | TRBJ1-6 | . | TRBV30 | .
TGTGCCAGCAGCCAATGGGCAGGGGAAGGTCAGCCCCAGCATTTT | CASSQWAGEGQPQHF | TRBJ1-5 | . | TRBV4-2 | .
TGTGCCAGCAGCTTAGGGCAGGCTACTCAGCCCCAGCATTTT | CASSLGQATQPQHF | TRBJ1-5 | . | TRBV7-9 | .
TGCAGCGTTGGCGGGGGTGTGGGGCAGCCCCAGCATTTT | CSVGGGVGQPQHF | TRBJ1-5 | . | TRBV29-1 | once
TGCGCCAGCAGCCAGAAAAGCGCGGGGGGGTGGTACGAGCAGTACTTC | CASSQKSAGGWYEQYF | TRBJ2-7 | TRBD2 | TRBV4-3 | .
TGTGCCAGCAGCCAATCTCCAGGGTCATCAACTAATGAAAAACTGTTTTTT | CASSQSPGSSTNEKLFF | TRBJ1-4 | . | TRBV4-2 | .
TGTGCCAGCAGCTTATCGGCAGGGGGCGAGGAAGAAGAAAAACTGTTTTTT | CASSLSAGGEEEEKLFF | TRBJ1-4 | TRBD1 | TRBV7-9 | .
TGTGCCAGCAGGGAGCGGGAGCGGGGGGGCCTAGAGACCCAGTACTTC | CASRERERGGLETQYF | TRBJ2-5 | TRBD2 | TRBV6-6 | once
TGTGCCAGCAGTGCCCCGGGCCGGGACTTAGGGAGAGGCACAGATACGCAGTATTTT | CASSAPGRDLGRGTDTQYF | TRBJ2-3 | . | TRBV6-2/TRBV6-3 | .
TGTGCCAGCAGCTTGCCCGGGGGGCAGACCTCCTATGGCTACACCTTC | CASSLPGGQTSYGYTF | TRBJ1-2 | . | TRBV11-2 | .
TGCGCCAGCAGCCAAGATTGGCAGGGTCTTACCGGGGAGCTGTTTTTT | CASSQDWQGLTGELFF | TRBJ2-2 | . | TRBV4-3 | .
TGTGCCAGTAAGGACAGGTATAGCAATCAGCCCCAGCATTTT | CASKDRYSNQPQHF | TRBJ1-5 | TRBD1 | TRBV19 | .
TGTGCCATCAAACCGGGACAGAACACTGAAGCTTTCTTT | CAIKPGQNTEAFF | TRBJ1-1 | . | TRBV10-3 | .
TGCGCCAGCAGTGGGGCGGGGGAGGATGAGCAGTTCTTC | CASSGAGEDEQFF | TRBJ2-1 | TRBD2 | TRBV4-3 | .
TGTGCCAGCAGCCTCAGGACAGGGGGCATGTACGAGCAGTACTTC | CASSLRTGGMYEQYF | TRBJ2-7 | TRBD1 | TRBV7-2 | .
TGTGCCAGCCAACAGGCAAACTATGGCTACACCTTC | CASQQANYGYTF | TRBJ1-2 | . | TRBV19 | .
TGTGCCAGCAGTAGGGGGGGGAACACTGAAGCTTTCTTT | CASSRGGNTEAFF | TRBJ1-1 | . | TRBV14 | .
TGTGCCAGCGGGACAGGGGGCTACGAGCAGTACTTC | CASGTGGYEQYF | TRBJ2-7 | TRBD1 | TRBV27 | .
TGTGCCACACTCCCAGGAGGCTCTGGAAACACCATATATTTT | CATLPGGSGNTIYF | TRBJ1-3 | . | TRBV18 | .
TGTGCCAGCAGCTTGGGGCAGGGGTCTTCACCCCTCCACTTT | CASSLGQGSSPLHF | TRBJ1-6 | . | TRBV7-6 | .
TGTGCCATCAGTGAGGGGGGACAGCAAGAGACCCAGTACTTC | CAISEGGQQETQYF | TRBJ2-5 | TRBD1 | TRBV10-3 | .
TGTGCCAGTAGCGCGCTCCGGGGAACCGGGGAGCTGTTTTTT | CASSALRGTGELFF | TRBJ2-2 | . | TRBV19 | once
TGTGCCAGCAGCCGGGGGACAGAAATTCGGCTCACAGATACGCAGTATTTT | CASSRGTEIRLTDTQYF | TRBJ2-3 | TRBD1 | TRBV3-1/TRBV3-2 | .
TGCGCCAGCCATTGTCGGGGGGTTTCCTATAATTCACCCCTCCACTTT | CASHCRGVSYNSPLHF | TRBJ1-6 | . | TRBV10-1 | .
TGCGCCAGCAGCTTGAGGGACAGGGGGCCTGTCACTGAAGCTTTCTTT | CASSLRDRGPVTEAFF | TRBJ1-1 | TRBD1 | TRBV5-1 | .
TGTGCCAGCAGTTACTCAGGACAAGGAAACACCATATATTTT | CASSYSGQGNTIYF | TRBJ1-3 | . | TRBV6-6 | .
TGTGCCAGCAGTTACCACCCGGGACAGGGGACAGATACGCAGTATTTT | CASSYHPGQGTDTQYF | TRBJ2-3 | TRBD1 | TRBV6-6 | .
TGTGCCACCAGCAGAACGCAGGGGGCGGGTGGCTACACCTTC | CATSRTQGAGGYTF | TRBJ1-2 | TRBD1 | TRBV15 | .
TGTGCCAGCGCGACAGGGAACCCTTCCTACGAGCAGTACTTC | CASATGNPSYEQYF | TRBJ2-7 | TRBD1 | TRBV2 | .
TGTGCCAGCAGCCAGCGACAGGGGGAGAATCAGCCCCAGCATTTT | CASSQRQGENQPQHF | TRBJ1-5 | TRBD1 | TRBV3-1/TRBV3-2 | .
TGTGCCAGCAGCCCCAGGGGAGCTAACTATGGCTACACCTTC | CASSPRGANYGYTF | TRBJ1-2 | . | TRBV3-1/TRBV3-2 | once
TGTGCCAGTAGTATAGCGGCGGACAGGCCGGGTGGCTACACCTTC | CASSIAADRPGGYTF | TRBJ1-2 | TRBD1 | TRBV19 | .
TGTGCCAGCAGTTACTCGGCGGTGTCTAACTATGGCTACACCTTC | CASSYSAVSNYGYTF | TRBJ1-2 | . | TRBV6-6 | .
TGTGCCAGCAGTTACTCGAGGGGAGGCTCTGGAAACACCATATATTTT | CASSYSRGGSGNTIYF | TRBJ1-3 | . | TRBV6-5 | .
TGTGCCAGCAGCGACGGACAGGGGCGCGGCTATGGCTACACCTTC | CASSDGQGRGYGYTF | TRBJ1-2 | TRBD1 | TRBV9 | .
TGTGCCTGGAGTGTATACAGGGGGGCTAACTATGGCTACACCTTC | CAWSVYRGANYGYTF | TRBJ1-2 | TRBD1 | TRBV30 | .
TGTGCCAGCAGCCCGGCTGGGACAGACCAAGAGACCCAGTACTTC | CASSPAGTDQETQYF | TRBJ2-5 | TRBD1 | TRBV11-3 | .
TGTGCCAGCAGCTTGGCCGGGACTAGCGGGGGGGCCAAGGAGCAGTTCTTC | CASSLAGTSGGAKEQFF | TRBJ2-1 | TRBD2 | TRBV5-4 | .
TGTGCCAGCAGCTTGGGGCCGCTTAGCAATCAGCCCCAGCATTTT | CASSLGPLSNQPQHF | TRBJ1-5 | . | TRBV5-6 | .